This T cell receptor (beta chain) was observed in a study of OX40 agonist ivuxolimab in advanced cancers. V gave up 5 bases and J gave up 2 bases, with 12 bases separating them. The CDR3 spans 14 residues. Germline V gives CDR1 SGHNT, CDR2 YENEEA. Method: immunoSEQ multiplex PCR; TCRdb's copy keeps in-frame clones and lacks some. In the table there are fewer than 120,000 clones, around nine tenths of which are singletons. This receptor was identified in an adult with an advanced solid tumor such as melanoma, head and neck, liver or kidney cancer. The chain uses TRBV11-3 and TRBJ2-5; D assignment may be TRBD1 or TRBD2 (5 bases each). The material was CD4+ or CD8+ T cells sorted from blood, obtained in a trial of the OX40 agonist ivuxolimab. The CDR3 region has the DNA TGTGCCAGCAGCCCGGGACCACTACAAGAGACCCAGTACTTC. The encoded protein is CASSPGPLQETQYF.